Below, 8 T cell receptor beta chains from the same sample are listed, as sequenced in a study of T cells of healthy individuals. TCRdb reprocessed the 5' RACE reads via MiXCR and lists one record per CDR3 protein. The repertoire includes tens of thousands of distinct CDR3 sequences, roughly 14% of them detected once, and about 16% sits in the top ten. All receptors derive from a human donor in good health.

This clonotype occurred a few times. The gene calls are TRBV4-3 and TRBJ2-3; 10 positions match TRBD2. CDR3 length equals 16 residues. Germline loops: CDR1 LGHNA, CDR2 YSLEER. Unmatched junction bases numbered 8, after V lost 4 bases and J lost 4 bases. The CDR3 reads CASSPRIAGGADTQYF. The DNA of the CDR3 is TGCGCCAGCAGCCCCCGAATAGCGGGAGGAGCAGATACGCAGTATTTT.

There are many counts of this clonotype. The chain uses TRBV5-5 and TRBJ1-6; D remains unclear. Germline V CDR1 and CDR2: SGHKS, YYEKEE (reference sequence). V was pared by 4 bases and J by 8 bases, with 10 bases between. The CDR3 extends over 13 amino acids. CDR3 in amino acids: CASSPTRDSPLHF. CDR3 bases: TGTGCCAGCAGCCCTACCCGGGATTCACCCCTCCACTTT.

This clonotype was found many times. The chain uses TRBV29-1 and TRBJ2-7; 9 nucleotides align to TRBD1. This CDR3 comprises 14 residues. In germline, CDR1 is SQVTM, CDR2 ANQGSEA. V was pared by 3 bases and J by 1 base, with 4 bases of the junction left unmatched. CDR3 sequence (DNA): TGCAGCGTTGAGGGACAGGGAATGTCCTACGAGCAGTACTTC. Protein: CSVEGQGMSYEQYF.

This clonotype showed up just once. This may arise from a read error, as a much more abundant clone is one base away. V gene TRBV7-9 combines with J gene TRBJ2-1; 9 bases fit TRBD1. The germline V gene encodes CDR1 SEHNR and CDR2 FQNEAQ (reference sequence). There are 17 residues in the CDR3. CDR3 residues: CTSSPRDRVRPYNEQFF. The CDR3 region has the DNA TGTACCAGCAGCCCTAGGGACAGGGTGAGACCCTACAATGAGCAGTTCTTC.

This clonotype came up many times. The rearrangement uses TRBV7-9 and TRBJ1-3; tentative D call: TRBD1 (5 bases). The V gene's germline CDR1 is SEHNR and CDR2 FQNEAQ (reference sequence). V shed 7 bases and J shed 2 bases, with 27 bases lying between them. The CDR3 loop spans 19 amino acids. CDR3 protein: CASIPRGGSARGTGNTIYF. The DNA for the CDR3 is TGTGCCAGCATCCCTCGTGGGGGGAGCGCCCGAGGGACTGGAAACACCATATATTTT.

For this clonotype: This clone may be a read error of a much larger clone one base away. J is TRBJ2-5 and V is TRBV7-2; TRBD2 agrees at 8 bases. The V gene's germline CDR1 is SGHTA and CDR2 FQGNSA. The CDR3 loop spans 16 amino acids. The CDR3 region is CASSLVAGRGQETKYF. The CDR3 DNA sequence: TGTGCCAGCAGCTTAGTAGCGGGGCGGGGCCAAGAGACCAAGTACTTC.

This chain joins TRBV3-2 and TRBJ2-7. TRBV3-2 is noted as a pseudogene. CDR3 length equals 14 residues. Written as DNA, the CDR3 is TGTGCCAGCAGCCAAGTTAGAACCCTCTACGAGCAGTACTTC. Amino acid sequence: CASSQVRTLYEQYF.

This clonotype has just a few counts. This sequence joins TRBV24-1 and TRBJ1-1; D is perhaps TRBD1 (5 bases). The CDR3 is made up of 14 amino acids. The V and J ends lost 4 bases and 4 bases respectively, with 12 bases between them. Germline assignment: CDR1 KGHDR and CDR2 SFDVKD. The CDR3 sequence is CATSDRGRPTEAFF. The CDR3 coding sequence is TGTGCCACCAGTGACCGGGGACGCCCCACTGAAGCTTTCTTT.